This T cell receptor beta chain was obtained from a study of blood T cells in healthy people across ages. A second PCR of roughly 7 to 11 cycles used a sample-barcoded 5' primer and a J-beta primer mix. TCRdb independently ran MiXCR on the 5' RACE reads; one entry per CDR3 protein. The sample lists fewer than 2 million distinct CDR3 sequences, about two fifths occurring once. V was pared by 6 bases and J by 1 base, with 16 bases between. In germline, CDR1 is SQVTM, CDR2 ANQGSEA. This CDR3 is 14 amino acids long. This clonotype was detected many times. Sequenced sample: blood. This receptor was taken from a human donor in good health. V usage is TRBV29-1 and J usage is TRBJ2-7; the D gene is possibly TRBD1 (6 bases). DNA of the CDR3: TGCAGCGTGGCCAGGGGACAAGGTTCCTACGAGCAGTACTTC. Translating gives CSVARGQGSYEQYF.